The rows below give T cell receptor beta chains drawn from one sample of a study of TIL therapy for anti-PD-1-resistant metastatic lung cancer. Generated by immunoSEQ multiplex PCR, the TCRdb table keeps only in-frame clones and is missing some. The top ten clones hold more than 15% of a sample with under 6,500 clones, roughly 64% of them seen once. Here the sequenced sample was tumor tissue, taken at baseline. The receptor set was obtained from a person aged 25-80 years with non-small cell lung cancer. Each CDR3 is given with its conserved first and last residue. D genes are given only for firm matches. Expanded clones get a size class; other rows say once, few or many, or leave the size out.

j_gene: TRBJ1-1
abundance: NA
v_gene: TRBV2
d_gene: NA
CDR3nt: TGTGCCAGCAGCGCTACCCGGGACATAAGAGCTTTCTTT
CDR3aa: CASSATRDIRAFF

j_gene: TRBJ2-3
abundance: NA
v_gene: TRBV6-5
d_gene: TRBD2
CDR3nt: TGTGCCAGCAGGTCGGGACTAGCGGGCACAGATACGCAGTATTTT
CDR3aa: CASRSGLAGTDTQYF

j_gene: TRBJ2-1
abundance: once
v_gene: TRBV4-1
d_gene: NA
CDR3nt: TGCGCCAGCAGCCAAGACCACCAACCCTACAATGAGCAGTTCTTC
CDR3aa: CASSQDHQPYNEQFF

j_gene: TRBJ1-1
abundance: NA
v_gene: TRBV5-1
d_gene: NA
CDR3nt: TGCGCCAGCAGCTTGGTCCAGATCCCGGGTGAAGCTTTCTTT
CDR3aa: CASSLVQIPGEAFF

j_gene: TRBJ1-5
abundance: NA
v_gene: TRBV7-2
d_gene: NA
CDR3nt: TGTGCCAGCAGCTTGAAAGGAGGTCAGCCCCAGCATTTT
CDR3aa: CASSLKGGQPQHF

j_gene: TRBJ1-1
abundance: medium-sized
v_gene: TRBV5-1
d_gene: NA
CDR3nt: TGCGCCAGCAAGGGGGTCCTTAACACTGAAGCTTTCTTT
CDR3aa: CASKGVLNTEAFF

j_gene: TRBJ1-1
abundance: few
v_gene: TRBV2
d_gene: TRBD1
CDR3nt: TGTGCCGACAGGGACACCCAGTCCAAGCCTGAAGCTTTCTTT
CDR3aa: CADRDTQSKPEAFF

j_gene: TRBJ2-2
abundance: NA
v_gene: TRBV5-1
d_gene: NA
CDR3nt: TGCGCCAGCAACTTGGTGGCAGGGAACACCGGGGAGCTGTTTTTT
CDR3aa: CASNLVAGNTGELFF

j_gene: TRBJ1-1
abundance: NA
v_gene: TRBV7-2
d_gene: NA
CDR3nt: TGTGCCAGCAGCTTCCAGTTGGGAAGTTCGAACACTGAAGCTTTCTTT
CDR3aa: CASSFQLGSSNTEAFF

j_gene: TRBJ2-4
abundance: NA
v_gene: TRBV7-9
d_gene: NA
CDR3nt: TGTGCCAGCAGCTTAGTTGGAGGGGGAAACATTCAGTACTTC
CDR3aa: CASSLVGGGNIQYF

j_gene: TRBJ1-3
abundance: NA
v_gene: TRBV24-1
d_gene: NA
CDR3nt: TGTGCCACCACTCCGAAGGGGGACTCTGGAAACACCATATATTTT
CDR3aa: CATTPKGDSGNTIYF

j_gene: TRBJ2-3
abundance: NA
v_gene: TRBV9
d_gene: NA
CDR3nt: TGTGCCAGCAGCGTAGAGGTTGGCGGGGGCACAGATACGCAGTATTTT
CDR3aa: CASSVEVGGGTDTQYF

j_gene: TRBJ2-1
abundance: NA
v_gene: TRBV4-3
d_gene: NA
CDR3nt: TGCGCCAGCAGCCCACTGACCCGACTAGGACAGGAGCAGTTCTTC
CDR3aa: CASSPLTRLGQEQFF

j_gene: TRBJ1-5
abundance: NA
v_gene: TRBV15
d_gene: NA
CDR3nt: TGTGCCACCAGCAGGCCCGGGAACGGAAACAGCAATCAGCCCCAGCATTTT
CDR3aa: CATSRPGNGNSNQPQHF

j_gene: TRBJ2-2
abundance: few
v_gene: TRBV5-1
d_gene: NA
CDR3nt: TGCGCCAGCTCCACCTCGGGACTCAACACCGGGGAGCTGTTTTTT
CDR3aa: CASSTSGLNTGELFF

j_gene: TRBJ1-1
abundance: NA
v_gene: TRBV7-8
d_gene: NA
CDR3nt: TGTGCCAGCAGCTCGACCATGAACACTGAAGCTTTCTTT
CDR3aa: CASSSTMNTEAFF

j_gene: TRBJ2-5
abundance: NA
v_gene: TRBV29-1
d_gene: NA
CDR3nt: TGCAGCGTTGCACAGGGGGCGGGAGGAGAGACCCAGTACTTC
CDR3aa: CSVAQGAGGETQYF

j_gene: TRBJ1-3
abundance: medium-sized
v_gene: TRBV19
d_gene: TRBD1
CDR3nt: TGTGCATCTATCGGGACAGCCGGCTCTGGAAACACCATATATTTT
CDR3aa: CASIGTAGSGNTIYF

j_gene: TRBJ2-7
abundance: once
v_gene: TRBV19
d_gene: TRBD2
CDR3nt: TGTGCCAGTAGTACGGGACTAGCGAGTTCTTGGGAGCAGTACTTC
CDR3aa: CASSTGLASSWEQYF

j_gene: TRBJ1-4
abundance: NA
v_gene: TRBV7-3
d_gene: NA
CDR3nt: TGTGCCAGCAGCTGGGGGCCTAATGAAAAACTGTTTTTT
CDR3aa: CASSWGPNEKLFF

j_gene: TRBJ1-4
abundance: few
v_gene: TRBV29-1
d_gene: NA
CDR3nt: TGCAGCGTTCGAACTGGGAACTATGAAAAACTGTTTTTT
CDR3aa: CSVRTGNYEKLFF

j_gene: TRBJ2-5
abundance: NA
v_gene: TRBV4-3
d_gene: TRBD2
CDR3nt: TGCGCCAGCAGCCGACTAGCGGGGACCCAAGAGACCCAGTACTTC
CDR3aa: CASSRLAGTQETQYF

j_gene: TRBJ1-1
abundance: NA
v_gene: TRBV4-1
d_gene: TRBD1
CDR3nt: TGCGCCAGCAGCTTACAATTCACCGGGACAGGGGGCTGGGGGGAAGCTTTCTTT
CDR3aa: CASSLQFTGTGGWGEAFF

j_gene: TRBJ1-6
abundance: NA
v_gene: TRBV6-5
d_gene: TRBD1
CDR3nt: TGTGCCAGCAGCTCAGACAGGGGGCTTTCACCCCTCCACTTT
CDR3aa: CASSSDRGLSPLHF

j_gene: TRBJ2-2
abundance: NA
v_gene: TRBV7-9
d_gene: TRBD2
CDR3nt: TGTGCCAGCACCGGGGGGGCAGGGACCGGGGAGCTGTTTTTT
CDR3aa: CASTGGAGTGELFF

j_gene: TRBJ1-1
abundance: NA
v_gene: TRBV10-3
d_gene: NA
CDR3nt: TGTGCCATCAGTGAGGCTACCCTGACCCCTGAAGCTTTCTTT
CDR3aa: CAISEATLTPEAFF

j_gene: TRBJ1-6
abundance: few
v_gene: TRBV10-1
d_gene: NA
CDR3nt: TGCGCCAGCAGTGTACGATCTTCCAATTCACCCCTCCACTTT
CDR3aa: CASSVRSSNSPLHF

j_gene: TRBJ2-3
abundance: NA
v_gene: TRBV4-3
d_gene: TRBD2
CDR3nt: TGCGCCAGCAGCCAAGAGACGGCTAGCGGAACAGATACGCAGTATTTT
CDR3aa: CASSQETASGTDTQYF

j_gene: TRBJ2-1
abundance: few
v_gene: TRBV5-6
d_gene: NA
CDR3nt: TGTGCCAGCAGCTCCGGGCCTTACAATGAGCAGTTCTTC
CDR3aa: CASSSGPYNEQFF

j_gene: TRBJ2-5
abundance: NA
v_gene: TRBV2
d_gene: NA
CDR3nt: TGTGCCAGCAGTGTACAGCGCTATTTTGAGACCCAGTACTTC
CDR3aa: CASSVQRYFETQYF

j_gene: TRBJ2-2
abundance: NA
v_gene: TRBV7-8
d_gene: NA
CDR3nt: TGTGCCAGCAGCTTATGGGGGGAGACGGCCAGCGCCGGGGAGCTGTTTTTT
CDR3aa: CASSLWGETASAGELFF

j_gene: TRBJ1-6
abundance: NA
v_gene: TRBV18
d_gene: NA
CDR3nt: TGTGCCAGCTCCCTATCGGGACCGATTAATTCACCCCTCCACTTT
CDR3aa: CASSLSGPINSPLHF

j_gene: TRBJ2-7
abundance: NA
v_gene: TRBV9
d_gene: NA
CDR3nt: TGTGCCAGCAGCCCTGATCTCGGGTGGTACGAGCAGTACTTC
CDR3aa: CASSPDLGWYEQYF

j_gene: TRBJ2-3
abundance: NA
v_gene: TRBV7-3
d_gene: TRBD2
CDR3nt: TGTGCCAGCAGCTTAGGGCGGGGGGGCTCAGATACGCAGTATTTT
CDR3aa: CASSLGRGGSDTQYF

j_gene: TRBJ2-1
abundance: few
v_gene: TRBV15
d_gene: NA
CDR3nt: TGTGCCACCAGCCCTAGGAGCGATGAGCAGTTCTTC
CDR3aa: CATSPRSDEQFF

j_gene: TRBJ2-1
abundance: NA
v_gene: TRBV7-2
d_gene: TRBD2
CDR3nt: TGTGCCAGCAGCACACTAGCGGGAGGTTGGAATGAGCAGTTCTTC
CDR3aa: CASSTLAGGWNEQFF

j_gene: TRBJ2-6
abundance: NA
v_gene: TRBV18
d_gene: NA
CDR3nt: TGTGCCAGCTCACCGGACACCGGGGCCAACGTCCTGACTTTC
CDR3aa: CASSPDTGANVLTF

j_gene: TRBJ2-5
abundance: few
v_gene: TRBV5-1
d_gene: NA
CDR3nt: TGCGCCAGCAGCTTGGGACAGCAAGAGACCCAGTACTTC
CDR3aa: CASSLGQQETQYF

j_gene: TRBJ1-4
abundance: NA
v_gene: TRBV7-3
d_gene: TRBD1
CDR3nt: TGTGCCAGCAGCCCCCCCAAGATGGGACAGAGGTATGAAAAACTGTTTTTT
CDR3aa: CASSPPKMGQRYEKLFF

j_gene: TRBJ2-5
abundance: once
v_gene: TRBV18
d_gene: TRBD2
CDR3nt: TGTGCCAGCTCCCTCGGGGGAGGGGTAGAAGAGACCCAGTACTTC
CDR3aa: CASSLGGGVEETQYF

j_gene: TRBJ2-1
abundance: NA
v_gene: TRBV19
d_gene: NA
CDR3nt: TGTGCCAGTAGTAAGAGTTTCGGGGCTTACAATGAGCAGTTCTTC
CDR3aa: CASSKSFGAYNEQFF

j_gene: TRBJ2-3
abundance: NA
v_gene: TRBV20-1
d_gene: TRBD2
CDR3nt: TGCAGTGCTAGTAGCGGGGGATACACAGATACGCAGTATTTT
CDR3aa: CSASSGGYTDTQYF

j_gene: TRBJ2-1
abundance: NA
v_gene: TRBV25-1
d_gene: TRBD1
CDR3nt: TGTGCCAGCAGTGACCCGACAGGGCCCGACAATGAGCAGTTCTTC
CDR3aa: CASSDPTGPDNEQFF

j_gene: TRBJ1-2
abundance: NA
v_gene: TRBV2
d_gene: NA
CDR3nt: TGTGCCAGCAGGGAAATCGACTATGGCTACACCTTC
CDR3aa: CASREIDYGYTF

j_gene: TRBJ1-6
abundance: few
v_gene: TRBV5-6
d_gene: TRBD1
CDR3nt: TGTGCCAGCAGCATAAGGACAGGCAGCTCCTATAATTCACCCCTCCACTTT
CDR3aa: CASSIRTGSSYNSPLHF

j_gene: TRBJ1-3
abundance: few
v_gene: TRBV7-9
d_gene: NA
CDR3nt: TGTGCCAGCAGCTTAGCCGCGACAAGAGGGTCTGGAAACACCATATATTTT
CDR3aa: CASSLAATRGSGNTIYF

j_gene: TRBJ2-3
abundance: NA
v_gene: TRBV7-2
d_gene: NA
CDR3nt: TGTGCCAGCAGCTCCAGGGCGGGGCCCTCAGATACGCAGTATTTT
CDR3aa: CASSSRAGPSDTQYF

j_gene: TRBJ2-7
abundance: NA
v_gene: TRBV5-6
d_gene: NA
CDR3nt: TGTGCCAGCACGCGGACAGCCTACGAGCAGTACTTC
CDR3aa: CASTRTAYEQYF

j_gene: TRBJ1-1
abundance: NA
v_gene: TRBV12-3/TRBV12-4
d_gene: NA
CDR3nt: TGTGCCAGCAGTCGGACAGTTCGAGGTGAAGCTTTCTTT
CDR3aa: CASSRTVRGEAFF

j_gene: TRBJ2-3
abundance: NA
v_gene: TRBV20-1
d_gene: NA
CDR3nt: TGCAGTGCTAGTGGCAGCACAGATACGCAGTATTTT
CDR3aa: CSASGSTDTQYF

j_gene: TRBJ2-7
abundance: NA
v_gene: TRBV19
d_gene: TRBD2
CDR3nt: TGTGCCAGTAGTATCGGACTAGCGGGGCCCTACGAGCAGTACTTC
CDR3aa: CASSIGLAGPYEQYF

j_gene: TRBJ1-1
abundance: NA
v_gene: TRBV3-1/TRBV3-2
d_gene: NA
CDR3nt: TGTGCCAGCAGCCAAGGCGGCACTGAAGCTTTCTTT
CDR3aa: CASSQGGTEAFF